A selection of T cell receptor beta chains follows, all from one sample in a study of cytomegalovirus exposure and HLA in healthy donors. Method: immunoSEQ multiplex PCR; TCRdb's copy keeps in-frame clones and lacks some. The top ten clones hold 7.5% to 9% of a sample with 100,000 to 120,000 clones, 76% of them seen once. What was sequenced was PBMCs. The source of these receptors is a man aged 35 to 55 in good health and CMV-seropositive. Both conserved end residues are part of each CDR3. D genes are given only for firm matches. Not all rows give a size; the values are once, few, many and, for expanded clones, a class.

v_call	d_call	j_call	clone_size	cdr3_nt	cdr3_aa
TRBV5-1	-	TRBJ2-7	-	TGCGCCAGCAGCTCGGAGGGCGGCGAGCAGTACTTC	CASSSEGGEQYF
TRBV30	-	TRBJ1-1	-	TGTGCCTGGGGTGGGGGCAACACTGAAGCTTTCTTT	CAWGGGNTEAFF
TRBV28	TRBD1	TRBJ2-3	-	TGTGCCAGCAGCGTTACAGGGGTCACAGATACGCAGTATTTT	CASSVTGVTDTQYF
TRBV7-3	TRBD1	TRBJ2-5	-	TGTGCCAGCAGCTCCCAGGCAGGGGGCGCCGGGGAGACCCAGTACTTC	CASSSQAGGAGETQYF
TRBV11-2	TRBD2	TRBJ2-7	-	TGTGCCAGCAGCACCCAAGCGGGAGGGCCTGTCGAGCAGTACTTC	CASSTQAGGPVEQYF
TRBV5-1	-	TRBJ2-3	-	TGCGCCAGCAGCTTCGGTAGGGGCCGCACAGATACGCAGTATTTT	CASSFGRGRTDTQYF
TRBV5-6	TRBD2	TRBJ2-7	-	TGTGCCAGCAGCTTGGGGACTAGCGACTACGAGCAGTACTTC	CASSLGTSDYEQYF
TRBV11-1	-	TRBJ2-7	-	TGTGCCAGCAGCTCTATACGAGGCTCGGTCCACGAGCAGTACTTC	CASSSIRGSVHEQYF
TRBV27	-	TRBJ1-2	-	TGTGCCAGCAGTTCCCCAGGCCGGGGCTATGGCTACACCTTC	CASSSPGRGYGYTF
TRBV5-4	TRBD1	TRBJ2-5	once	TGTGCCAGCAGCCCCGGACAGGGGGCGAGGGAGCAGTACTTC	CASSPGQGAREQYF
TRBV7-2	-	TRBJ2-3	-	TGTGCCAGCAGCTTAAGGGGGTGGGGCCCAGATACGCAGTATTTT	CASSLRGWGPDTQYF
TRBV28	TRBD1	TRBJ2-7	-	TGTGCCATCCGGGACAGGGGTGGCGAGCAGTACTTC	CAIRDRGGEQYF
TRBV11-2	-	TRBJ2-3	-	TGTGCCAGCAGCTTAGGGGGGACTACAGATACGCAGTATTTT	CASSLGGTTDTQYF
TRBV10-3	-	TRBJ1-1	once	TGTGCCATCAGTGAGTGGAGTGAAGCTTTCTTT	CAISEWSEAFF
TRBV10-3	-	TRBJ2-4	-	TGTGCCATCAGTGATCGAGGTGACAGTCAGTACTTC	CAISDRGDSQYF
TRBV9	TRBD1	TRBJ1-6	once	TGTGCCAGCAGCGCCCCAGGGCTAGGGACAGGGTTTTCACCCCTCCACTTT	CASSAPGLGTGFSPLHF
TRBV15	TRBD2	TRBJ2-7	once	TGTGCCACCAGCAGAGCTCCGGGACTAGCGGGAGCCCCTGGCTACGAGCAGTACTTC	CATSRAPGLAGAPGYEQYF
TRBV5-1	TRBD2	TRBJ2-1	-	TGCGCCAGCAGCCGGCTAGCGGACTCCTACAATGAGCAGTTCTTC	CASSRLADSYNEQFF
TRBV19	TRBD1	TRBJ1-2	-	TGTGCCAGTAGTAGCCCGGGACAGAAGAGCTATGGCTACACCTTC	CASSSPGQKSYGYTF
TRBV6-1	TRBD2	TRBJ2-3	-	TGTGCCAGCAGTGGACTAGCGGGGGGCCTAAGCACAGATACGCAGTATTTT	CASSGLAGGLSTDTQYF
TRBV5-1	-	TRBJ2-6	few	TGCGCCAGCAGCCCAGGGCCTAGGGGTGGGGCCAACGGCCTGACTTTC	CASSPGPRGGANGLTF
TRBV9	TRBD2	TRBJ2-1	-	TGTGCCAGCAGCGTAGCGGCTAGCGGCTCCTACAATGAGCAGTTCTTC	CASSVAASGSYNEQFF
TRBV7-6	TRBD1	TRBJ2-7	-	TGTGCCAGCAGTCCCCTCCTAGGGACAGGAGCCTACGAGCAGTACTTC	CASSPLLGTGAYEQYF
TRBV9	TRBD1	TRBJ2-5	few	TGTGCCAGCAGCCCTGGGACAGGGATTAGAGAGACCCAGTACTTC	CASSPGTGIRETQYF